Following are 3 T cell receptor beta chains from one sample sequenced in a study of T cells in localized non-small cell lung cancer. Assay: immunoSEQ multiplex PCR; the TCRdb copy retains only in-frame clones and omits some. The sample carries 50,000 to 75,000 clones, roughly 90% recorded once. Sequences were derived from peripheral blood, sampled before any cancer treatment. These receptors all come from a man aged 35-69 years with stage I squamous cell lung carcinoma.

V usage is TRBV11-1 and J usage is TRBJ2-6; no clear D gene. Germline loops: CDR1 SGHAT, CDR2 FQDESV (reference sequence). This CDR3 has 13 residues. Trimming cost V 4 bases and J 12 bases, with 13 bases left between them. The CDR3 here is CASSSSHAAVLTF. The CDR3 DNA follows: TGTGCCAGCAGCTCCTCCCATGCAGCCGTCCTGACTTTC.

The chain employs TRBV18 and TRBJ1-4; tentative D call: TRBD1 (6 bases). The V end lost 1 base, the J end lost 6 bases, and 9 bases lay between the germline ends. There are 14 residues in the CDR3. CDR1 is KGHSH and CDR2 is LQKENI in the germline V gene. CDR3 sequence: CASSPRSGDEKLFF. The CDR3 DNA follows: TGTGCCAGCTCACCACGGTCAGGGGATGAAAAACTGTTTTTT.

V usage is TRBV7-2 and J usage is TRBJ2-1; 11 bases line up with TRBD2. This CDR3 is built from 16 residues. V gave up 7 bases and J gave up 7 bases; unmatched junction bases: 12. In germline, CDR1 is SGHTA, CDR2 FQGNSA. The CDR3 protein is CASTKTSGETGNEQFF. CDR3 sequence (DNA): TGTGCCAGCACCAAGACTAGCGGGGAAACAGGGAATGAGCAGTTCTTC.